This entry concerns a single T cell receptor beta chain. Its matching antigen is unknown. This CDR3 comprises 13 residues. Germline lookup yields CDR1 SGHTA and CDR2 FQGTGA. With V trimmed by 3 bases and J by 6 bases, 3 bases remained unmatched. A single record per CDR3 protein comes from TCRdb applying MiXCR to the RT-PCR reads. The sample consists of some 520,000 distinct CDR3 sequences, more than 15% of them appearing once. The data are from a study of response to subunit inactivated influenza vaccine. Study-level points and caveats: Authors suggested each seasonal influenza vaccination recruits few new T cells.

The J gene is TRBJ2-7, the V gene TRBV7-3; 9 bases map to TRBD2. The input for sequencing was CD4+ T cells sorted from PBMCs, taken about 24 months after vaccination. The TCR originated in a man between 50 and 69 years old who received an inactivated influenza vaccine. The CDR3 sequence: CASSFGTSSEQYF. CDR3 nucleotides: TGTGCCAGCAGCTTTGGGACTAGCTCCGAGCAGTACTTC. The full variable domain, in which reference TRBV7-3 and TRBJ2-7 provide the parts outside the CDR3, is GAGVSQTPSNKVTEKGKYVELRCDPISGHTALYWYRQSLGQGPEFLIYFQGTGAADDSGLPNDRFFAVRPEGSVSTLKIQRTERGDSAVYLCASSFGTSSEQYFGPGTRLTVT.